The 21 T cell receptor beta chains presented below share a single source sample, sequenced in a study of T cells in Graves' hyperthyroidism and ophthalmopathy. Amplification targeted TCR beta CDR3 regions from RNA transcripts. An initial round of RT-PCR targeting the TCR CDR3 relied on the HTBI primer set. TCRdb processed the multiplex PCR reads anew with MiXCR; each CDR3 protein has one entry. Of some 550,000 distinct CDR3 sequences listed, about a sixth were seen once; the top ten hold approximately 3.5%. The source material was blood. All receptors derive from a middle-aged woman with Graves' ophthalmopathy.

The rearrangement links TRBV7-9 to TRBJ2-3; 13 nucleotides agree with TRBD2. Germline lookup yields CDR1 SEHNR and CDR2 FQNEAQ (reference sequence). The CDR3 has 16 residues. The V gene end was trimmed by 8 bases and the J gene end by 6 bases; junction bases not matched to a gene: 11. The CDR3 nucleotides are TGTGCCAGCGGGGGAACTAGCGGGGGGGCCCCGGATACGCAGTATTTT. It encodes CASGGTSGGAPDTQYF. Using reference TRBV7-9 and TRBJ2-3 for the parts outside the CDR3, the full variable domain is DTGVSQNPRHKITKRGQNVTFRCDPISEHNRLYWYRQTLGQGPEFLTYFQNEAQLEKSRLLSDRFSAERPKGSFSTLEIQRTEQGDSAMYLCASGGTSGGAPDTQYFGPGTRLTVL.

This clonotype was found many times. The V call is TRBV18, the J call TRBJ2-5; the D gene could be TRBD1 or TRBD2 (6 bases each). CDR3 length: 14 residues. Per germline, CDR1 KGHSH and CDR2 LQKENI. V dropped 1 base and J dropped 5 bases, with 11 bases sitting between them. The CDR3 loop is CASSPQQGRETQYF. CDR3 bases: TGTGCCAGCTCACCACAGCAGGGGAGGGAGACCCAGTACTTC.

This clonotype was counted only a few times. The chain couples TRBV10-2 to TRBJ1-5; D gene uncertain. Germline lookup yields CDR1 WSHSY and CDR2 SAAADI. This CDR3 spans 12 amino acids. Trimming removed 4 bases from V and 2 bases from J, with 3 bases in between. CDR3 amino acids: CASSVGNQPQHF. The CDR3 DNA sequence: TGCGCCAGCAGTGTAGGCAATCAGCCCCAGCATTTT.

This clonotype was seen many times. The rearrangement joins TRBV11-2 to TRBJ2-3, with TRBD2 matching 10 bases. V lost 6 bases to trimming and J lost 0 bases; unmatched junction nucleotides: 3. Germline V gene sequence: CDR1 SGHAT, CDR2 FQNNGV. CDR3 length: 15 amino acids. CDR3 DNA: TGTGCCAGCAGTCAGACTAGCGGGAGCACAGATACGCAGTATTTT. It yields the protein CASSQTSGSTDTQYF. Supplemented by reference TRBV11-2 and TRBJ2-3, the full variable domain reads EAGVAQSPRYKIIEKRQSVAFWCNPISGHATLYWYQQILGQGPKLLIQFQNNGVVDDSQLPKDRFSAERLKGVDSTLKIQPAKLEDSAVYLCASSQTSGSTDTQYFGPGTRLTVL.

The rearrangement links TRBV27 to TRBJ2-3; a weak D match, TRBD1 (6 bases). CDR1 and CDR2 from the germline V gene are MNHEY and SMNVEV (reference sequence). V was shortened by 4 bases and J by 8 bases, with 13 bases between the two germline ends. The CDR3 is made up of 13 amino acids. The CDR3 reads CASSSQGLGTQYF. The CDR3 DNA reads TGTGCCAGCAGTTCACAGGGTCTGGGTACGCAGTATTTT.

With regard to this clonotype: One junction end disagrees with the germline gene, perhaps due to a read error. The chain combines TRBV18 with TRBJ2-2; TRBD2 agrees at 12 bases. Germline CDR1 KGHSH, CDR2 LQKENI. This CDR3 has 17 amino acids. The CDR3 sequence is CASSPIRGLAGTGELLF. The CDR3 nucleotides read TGTGCCAGCTCACCAATCCGGGGACTAGCGGGCACCGGGGAGCTGCTTTTT.

The J gene is TRBJ2-5, the V gene TRBV2; D may be TRBD2 (5 bases). This CDR3 region has 17 residues. The V and J ends lost 2 bases and 1 base respectively, with 17 bases between them. Germline V CDR1 and CDR2: SNHLY, FYNNEI. CDR3 DNA: TGTGCCAGCAGTGAACAGTCCCTACTAGTTCGCCAAGAGACCCAGTACTTC. Protein product: CASSEQSLLVRQETQYF.

This clonotype came up many times. The chain recombines TRBV20-1 with TRBJ2-1; 11 nucleotides line up with TRBD2. Germline CDR1 and CDR2: DFQATT and SNEGSKA (reference sequence). There are 16 residues in the CDR3. J was trimmed by 7 bases and V by 0 bases; bases with no gene match: 8. The CDR3 loop reads CSARDSLAGDGNEQFF. DNA for the CDR3: TGCAGTGCTAGAGATTCACTAGCGGGGGATGGTAATGAGCAGTTCTTC.

This clonotype was counted ten times or more. V and J are TRBV11-2 and TRBJ2-7, with D possibly matching TRBD1 (5 bases). The CDR3 is 12 amino acids. Germline V gene lookup returns CDR1 SGHAT and CDR2 FQNNGV. V lost 6 bases, J lost 3 bases, and 9 bases lay in between. The CDR3 spells CASSEQVYEQYF. In DNA, the CDR3 is TGTGCCAGCAGTGAACAGGTCTACGAGCAGTACTTC.

V usage is TRBV7-6 and J usage is TRBJ2-3; D not certain. The germline V gene has CDR1 SGHVS and CDR2 FNYEAQ. With 3 bases removed from V and 4 bases from J, the gap between germline ends came to 8 bases. The CDR3 is 13 residues long. The CDR3 spells CASSFKGADTQYF. The CDR3 coding sequence is TGTGCCAGCAGCTTTAAAGGTGCAGATACGCAGTATTTT.

There are a few counts of this clonotype. The chain has TRBV29-1 and TRBJ1-1; 11 bases fit TRBD1. The CDR3 has 13 residues. Germline CDR1 and CDR2: SQVTM and ANQGSEA. Trimming cost V 8 bases and J 5 bases; bases outside gene matches: 7. The CDR3 region has the DNA TGCAGCTTTTGGACAGGGGGCGGGACTGAAGCTTTCTTT. Translating gives CSFWTGGGTEAFF.

This clonotype was counted many times. One junction end disagrees with the germline gene, perhaps due to a read error. V and J are TRBV5-1 and TRBJ2-5; D is perhaps TRBD2 (6 bases). The germline gives CDR1 SGHRS, CDR2 YFSETQ. The CDR3 has 13 amino acids. The chain's CDR3 is CASSLSGGETQYF. The CDR3 DNA is TGTGCCAGCAGCTTGTCCGGGGGAGAGACCCAGTACTTC. The full variable domain, its missing parts supplied by reference TRBV5-1 and TRBJ2-5, is KAGVTQTPRYLIKTRGQQVTLSCSPISGHRSVSWYQQTPGQGLQFLFEYFSETQRNKGNFPGRFSGRQFSNSRSEMNVSTLELGDSALYLCASSLSGGETQYFGPGTRLLVL.

This chain uses TRBV7-9 with TRBJ2-2; TRBD2 aligns across 10 bases. CDR1 and CDR2 from the germline V gene are SEHNR and FQNEAQ (reference sequence). The length of the CDR3 is 15 residues. V gave up 5 bases and J gave up 4 bases; unmatched junction bases: 4. The CDR3 loop reads CASSASGSGTGELFF. The CDR3 coding sequence is TGTGCCAGCAGCGCTAGCGGGAGTGGCACCGGGGAGCTGTTTTTT.

This clonotype was seen at least ten times. The rearrangement links TRBV12-3 or TRBV12-4 to TRBJ2-3; TRBD2 is a possible D gene (7 bases). This CDR3 region has 16 residues. V was trimmed by 7 bases and J by 2 bases, leaving 19 bases between them. The CDR3 DNA follows: TGTGCCAGCACCTCCCTGGAGGGGGGGACCACAGATACGCAGTATTTT. It translates to CASTSLEGGTTDTQYF.

V gene TRBV20-1 combines with J gene TRBJ2-5; D is perhaps TRBD2 (5 bases). This CDR3 is built from 15 residues. Germline assignment: CDR1 DFQATT and CDR2 SNEGSKA (reference sequence). V was trimmed by 0 bases and J by 5 bases, leaving 16 bases between them. For the CDR3, the DNA is TGCAGTGCTAGAGATCATAGGTCCCGAGGGGAGACCCAGTACTTC. Protein: CSARDHRSRGETQYF.

This clonotype was seen a few times. CDR3 nucleotides: TGTGCCAGCAGCCGACTGACAGGCTATGGCTACACCTTC. Its protein product is CASSRLTGYGYTF. The V call is TRBV7-9, the J call TRBJ1-2; perhaps TRBD1 as D (6 bases). The germline gives CDR1 SEHNR, CDR2 FQNEAQ (reference sequence). The CDR3 is 13 residues long. The V and J ends lost 5 bases and 4 bases respectively, with 11 bases between them.

This chain joins TRBV30 and TRBJ2-2; 8 bases agree with TRBD2. The germline CDR1 and CDR2 sequences are GTSNPN and SVGIG (reference sequence). The CDR3 sequence is 14 residues long. Trimming at V came to 1 base and at J to 6 bases, leaving 4 bases not matched to a gene. CDR3 in amino acids: CAWSEGLDAGELFF. The CDR3 DNA sequence: TGTGCCTGGAGTGAGGGACTAGACGCCGGGGAGCTGTTTTTT.

This clonotype was seen many times. The chain combines TRBV28 with TRBJ2-1; the D call may be TRBD1 or TRBD2 (5 bases each). Trimming left V 5 bases short and J 5 bases short, with 19 bases between. The CDR3 is 16 amino acids. The V gene's germline CDR1 is MDHEN and CDR2 SYDVKM. CDR3 coding DNA: TGTGCCAGCAGTCCCCGCGTAGGTAGGGGAGACAATGAGCAGTTCTTC. This codes for CASSPRVGRGDNEQFF.

This clonotype was seen a handful of times. The genes are TRBV2 and TRBJ1-5, with unresolved D. V lost 3 bases and J 0 bases, leaving 15 bases between the germline ends. The length of the CDR3 is 17 residues. Germline-derived CDR1 and CDR2 are SNHLY and FYNNEI. CDR3 in DNA: TGTGCCAGCAGTGACTCCCGGCTTTCCTATAGCAATCAGCCCCAGCATTTT. Its translation: CASSDSRLSYSNQPQHF.

The sample holds a few counts of this clonotype. The rearrangement links TRBV6-1 to TRBJ2-7, with D possibly being TRBD2 (5 bases). The CDR3 sequence is 14 residues long. CDR1 and CDR2 from the germline V gene are MNHNS and SASEGT. Trimming took off 4 bases at V and 1 base at J, with 11 bases between the two ends. The CDR3: CASSGGWESYEQYF. The CDR3 DNA reads as TGTGCCAGCAGTGGGGGTTGGGAGTCCTACGAGCAGTACTTC.

This clonotype was observed many times. The chain links TRBV7-9 to TRBJ1-1, with D possibly matching TRBD1 (5 bases). V was shortened by 5 bases and J by 7 bases, with 17 bases between the two germline ends. The CDR3 totals 14 residues. Germline V gene data show CDR1 as SEHNR and CDR2 as FQNEAQ (reference sequence). The DNA of the CDR3 is TGTGCCAGCAGCGTAACAGGCCCAATTGATGAAGCTTTCTTT. Residues: CASSVTGPIDEAFF. The complete variable domain, with remaining parts taken from reference TRBV7-9 and TRBJ1-1, reads DTGVSQNPRHKITKRGQNVTFRCDPISEHNRLYWYRQTLGQGPEFLTYFQNEAQLEKSRLLSDRFSAERPKGSFSTLEIQRTEQGDSAMYLCASSVTGPIDEAFFGQGTRLTVV.